This entry is about one T cell receptor beta chain. Its cognate antigen is unknown. Original handling: Out-of-frame sequences were removed, leaving about 2.2 million distinct TCRbeta sequences. Clones were read by immunoSEQ multiplex PCR, and TCRdb kept only the in-frame ones, dropping some. The DNA was the basis for D and trimming; V, J and clone size are from that table. Of 35,000 to 50,000 clones in the sample, about 82% were seen once. The junction had 6 bases not matched to a gene; V was cut back by 5 bases and J by 5 bases. Per germline, CDR1 SQVTM and CDR2 ANQGSEA. This CDR3 region has 13 residues. Single viable CD3+CD4+CD8-CD45RO+ cells were sorted as the memory CD4+ T cells. CD4+ T cells were isolated by positive magnetic selection. The sample comes from a study of memory CD4+ T cells and cytomegalovirus serostatus. Study summary: Donors were healthy Belgian adults, about ten CMV seropositive and 24 seronegative.

General study points: About 40% of the roughly 160 known CMV-associated TCRbeta sequences appeared in CD4+ memory.

The sample was memory CD4+ T cells from blood. The origin of this receptor is an adult in good health and CMV-seronegative. This chain connects TRBV29-1 to TRBJ2-7; 10 bases line up with TRBD2. CDR3 DNA: TGCAGCGTTTTAGCGGGAGGTCTCCACGAGCAGTACTTC. As protein: CSVLAGGLHEQYF.